This T cell receptor (beta chain) came from a study of graft-versus-host responses after intestinal transplantation. Study information: Each recipient received anti-thymocyte globulin induction, then tacrolimus and steroids for about 3 years.

Repertoires were generated with immunoSEQ multiplex PCR, while TCRdb's copy carries only in-frame clones and drops some. The sample records about 6,400 clones, about 20% being singletons. By share, this clone counts as medium-sized. Regarding the study as a whole: GvH clone levels peaked in circulation, and this peak was associated with early post-transplant HvG declines. Recipient-marrow GvH clones were detected, some having first appeared in ileum or blood.

This clonotype was sampled from a human patient who was an organ donor for intestinal transplantation. The starting material was alloreactive CD4+ T cells from a mixed lymphocyte reaction culture, obtained before transplantation. Subset specified: CFSE-low proliferating T cells sorted from approximately six-day pre-transplant mixed lymphocyte reaction (GvH or HvG direction).

This CDR3 is CASRREGETQYF. CDR3 sequence (DNA): TGTGCCAGCAGGAGGGAAGGAGAGACCCAGTACTTC. J is TRBJ2-5 and V is TRBV27; possible D gene TRBD2, 5 bases. Germline loops: CDR1 MNHEY, CDR2 SMNVEV (reference sequence). V lost 6 bases, J lost 4 bases, and 9 bases lay in between. The CDR3 length is 12 residues.